The 18 T cell receptor beta chains reported below all come from one sample, sequenced in a study of CXCR3-negative and CXCR3-positive naive CD8 T cells. Regarding the study as a whole: Naive CXCR3-positive cells had TRB CDR3s more hydrophobic than those of CXCR3-negative naive cells.

Each TRB cDNA library was prepared by 5' RACE (with UMI labels). Reanalyzing the 5' RACE reads, TCRdb keeps one entry per CDR3 protein, without DNA. This sample's table reports around 160,000 distinct CDR3 sequences. For these TCRs, the target antigens are not known. Input material: naive CXCR3+ CD8+ T cells from blood. Subset meaning: CD45RO-CCR7+CD27+CD95- naive CD8+ T cells expressing CXCR3 (TNR3+). These receptors all come from a human donor in good health. Some clones in this sample may be carry-over from other donors' samples.

The CDR3 here is CSARDNMGTYEQYF. The rearrangement links TRBV20-1 to TRBJ2-7. Germline CDR1 and CDR2: DFQATT and SNEGSKA (reference sequence). There are 14 residues in the CDR3.

This sequence joins TRBV28 and TRBJ2-5; TCRdb outputs TRBD1, but without DNA this stays unchecked. CDR3 length: 13 residues. Germline V gives CDR1 MDHEN, CDR2 SYDVKM. CDR3 residues: CASGPGGVETQYF.

The CDR3 sequence: CASSSGGSIDEQFF. This chain joins TRBV7-3 and TRBJ2-1; the D call of TRBD1 rests on TCRdb alone, since no DNA is present to check it. CDR1 and CDR2 from the germline V gene are SGHTA and FQGTGA. The CDR3 has 14 residues.

The J gene is TRBJ2-1, the V gene TRBV6-2 or TRBV6-3; TCRdb picks TRBD2, but there is no DNA to check that call. In germline, CDR1 is MNHEY, CDR2 SVGEGT. The CDR3 contains 15 residues. This chain's CDR3 is CASSYPSGGYNEQFF.

The rearrangement links TRBV12-3 or TRBV12-4 to TRBJ2-3; TCRdb lists TRBD1, though no DNA is available to test this call. The CDR3 totals 15 residues. This chain's CDR3 is CASSSLGGLTDTQYF.

The rearrangement joins TRBV7-2 to TRBJ2-7; TCRdb indicates TRBD2, and absent DNA this call remains unverified. The CDR3 covers 13 residues. Germline CDR1 is SGHTA and CDR2 is FQGNSA. The CDR3 loop reads CASSSDSLYEQYF. The variable domain in full, with the rest retrieved from reference TRBV7-2 and TRBJ2-7, is GAGVSQSPSNKVTEKGKDVELRCDPISGHTALYWYRQSLGQGLEFLIYFQGNSAPDKSGLPSDRFSAERTGGSVSTLTIQRTQQEDSAVYLCASSSDSLYEQYFGPGTRLTVT.

This chain links TRBV27 with TRBJ1-6; the TCRdb D gene call, TRBD1, has no DNA to confirm it. Germline CDR1 and CDR2: MNHEY and SMNVEV (reference sequence). The CDR3 contains 13 residues. This chain's CDR3 is CASTWGGWSPLHF.

The chain recombines TRBV28 with TRBJ2-1. Germline V gene sequence: CDR1 MDHEN, CDR2 SYDVKM. The CDR3 loop spans 15 amino acids. CDR3 sequence: CASSFIRLSYNEQFF. The full variable domain, with the rest looked up from reference TRBV28 and TRBJ2-1, is DVKVTQSSRYLVKRTGEKVFLECVQDMDHENMFWYRQDPGLGLRLIYFSYDVKMKEKGDIPEGYSVSREKKERFSLILESASTNQTSMYLCASSFIRLSYNEQFFGPGTRLTVL.

J is TRBJ2-1 and V is TRBV6-2 or TRBV6-3. CDR1 is MNHEY and CDR2 is SVGEGT in the germline V gene. This CDR3 contains 13 residues. This CDR3 reads CASSYSTYNEQFF.

The chain employs TRBV7-9 and TRBJ2-7; lacking DNA, the TRBD2 call made by TCRdb goes unchecked. The germline gives CDR1 SEHNR, CDR2 FQNEAQ (reference sequence). The CDR3 runs 16 residues. CDR3 region: CASSSSGTSRINEQYF. The full variable domain, completed using reference TRBV7-9 and TRBJ2-7, is DTGVSQNPRHKITKRGQNVTFRCDPISEHNRLYWYRQTLGQGPEFLTYFQNEAQLEKSRLLSDRFSAERPKGSFSTLEIQRTEQGDSAMYLCASSSSGTSRINEQYFGPGTRLTVT.

The CDR3 region is CASSQDQGYYEQYF. The chain has TRBV4-3 and TRBJ2-7; the D gene TCRdb calls, TRBD1, cannot be checked with no DNA. The CDR3 contains 14 residues. Germline V gives CDR1 LGHNA, CDR2 YSLEER.

The chain uses TRBV20-1 and TRBJ2-1; TCRdb selects TRBD2, and the lack of DNA leaves this call unchecked. The CDR3 has 16 amino acids. Looked up from germline, CDR1 is DFQATT and CDR2 is SNEGSKA (reference sequence). The CDR3 loop is CSAREGSGRDNNEQFF.

The chain joins TRBV29-1 to TRBJ2-7. Looked up from germline, CDR1 is SQVTM and CDR2 is ANQGSEA. This CDR3 has 12 amino acids. CDR3 region: CSVEDRSYEQYF.

This chain connects TRBV7-9 to TRBJ2-3. CDR3 length: 14 amino acids. Per the germline V gene, CDR1 is SEHNR and CDR2 is FQNEAQ (reference sequence). Here the CDR3 reads CASSLYRDADTQYF.

The chain carries TRBV5-6 and TRBJ2-2; TCRdb picks TRBD1, but there is no DNA to check that call. This CDR3 spans 16 amino acids. Germline-derived CDR1 and CDR2 are SGHDT and YYEEEE. CDR3 amino acids: CASSISWRGGTGELFF.

The chain couples TRBV7-3 to TRBJ2-3; lacking DNA, the TRBD2 call made by TCRdb goes unchecked. The CDR3 runs to 16 residues. Germline V lookup: CDR1 SGHTA, CDR2 FQGTGA. The CDR3 sequence: CASSLAGGRVTDTQYF.

The genes are TRBV28 and TRBJ2-3; the TCRdb call, TRBD2, lacks DNA for checking. The germline CDR1 and CDR2 sequences are MDHEN and SYDVKM. The CDR3 is made up of 16 amino acids. CDR3: CASSFVAGGQKDTQYF.

This sequence joins TRBV4-3 and TRBJ2-7; there is no DNA to check the TCRdb D call of TRBD1. Germline CDR1 and CDR2: LGHNA and YSLEER. There are 16 residues in the CDR3. The CDR3 is CASSRGGRDKDYEQYF.